This T cell receptor beta chain was found in a study of T cell responses to AZD1222 COVID-19 vaccine. General observations from the study: Baseline serostatus was positive in only six or seven AZD1222 recipients. The donor cohort was predominantly white British with a female majority, and clonal diversity may have been underestimated.

Worth noting for this clone: Its cognate antigen is unknown.

Second-dose recipients at about 4 or about 12 weeks were treated as one pooled group. This table comes from immunoSEQ multiplex PCR, and its TCRdb copy is limited to in-frame clones, with some not included. The table records fewer than 120,000 clones, approximately 90% of them present only once. The germline CDR1 and CDR2 sequences are KGHSH and LQKENI. Losses at the gene ends were 3 bases for V and 2 bases for J; bases not matched to a gene: 6. CDR3 length: 15 amino acids. The sample in question was peripheral blood, obtained 28 days after the second AZD1222 dose. The chain links TRBV18 to TRBJ1-2, with 7 bases identical to TRBD1. The source of this sequence is an adult who received the AZD1222 COVID-19 vaccine. CDR3 sequence (DNA): TGTGCCAGCTCACCCCGGACAGGAACAAACTATGGCTACACCTTC. This translates into CASSPRTGTNYGYTF.